The clone carrying this TCR beta chain occurred once. Its antigen is currently unknown. This sample is drawn from a study of neurological immune-mediated disorders. The CDR3 spans 13 residues. Per germline, CDR1 MNHEY and CDR2 SVGEGT. V was clipped by 7 bases and J by 7 bases, with 14 bases between them. Over 180 million TCR-beta sequences, together covering 15-18 subjects, were produced by every individual sequencing run that was carried out. A single record per CDR3 protein comes from TCRdb applying MiXCR to the 5' RACE reads. The repertoire has 55,000 to 70,000 distinct CDR3 sequences, around 5% of them found once; the top ten carry about 3.2%. Study-level points and caveats: It was HTLV-1-associated myelopathy that showed the most TCR clonal expansion, while multiple sclerosis showed the least, falling below healthy controls.

The origin of this receptor is a woman aged 50 to 65 with multiple sclerosis. Sequencing was carried out using PBMCs. The chain carries TRBV6-2 or TRBV6-3 and TRBJ1-5; D is perhaps TRBD1 (6 bases). CDR3 in DNA: TGTGCCAGCACCAAGAGGGGGTTCCAGCCCCAGCATTTT. Its translation: CASTKRGFQPQHF.